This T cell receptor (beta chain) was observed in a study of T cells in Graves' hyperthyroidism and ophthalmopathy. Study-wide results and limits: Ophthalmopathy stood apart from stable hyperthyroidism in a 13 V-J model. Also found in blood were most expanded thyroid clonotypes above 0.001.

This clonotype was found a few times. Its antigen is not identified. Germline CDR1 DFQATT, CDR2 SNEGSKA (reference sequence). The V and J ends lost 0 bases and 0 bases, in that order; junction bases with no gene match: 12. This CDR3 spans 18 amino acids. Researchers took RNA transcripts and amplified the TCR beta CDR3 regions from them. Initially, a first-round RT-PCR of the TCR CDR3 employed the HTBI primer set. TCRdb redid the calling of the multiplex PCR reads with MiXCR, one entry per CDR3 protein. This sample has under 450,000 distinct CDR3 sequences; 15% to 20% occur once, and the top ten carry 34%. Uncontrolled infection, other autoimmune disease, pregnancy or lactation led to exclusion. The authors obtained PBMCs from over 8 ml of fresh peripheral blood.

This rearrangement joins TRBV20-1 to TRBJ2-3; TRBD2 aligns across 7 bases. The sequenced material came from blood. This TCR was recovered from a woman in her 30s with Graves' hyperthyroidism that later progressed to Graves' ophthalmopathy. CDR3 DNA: TGCAGTGCTAGAGATCTTTTTTTGAGGGACTATAGCACAGATACGCAGTATTTT. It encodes CSARDLFLRDYSTDTQYF.